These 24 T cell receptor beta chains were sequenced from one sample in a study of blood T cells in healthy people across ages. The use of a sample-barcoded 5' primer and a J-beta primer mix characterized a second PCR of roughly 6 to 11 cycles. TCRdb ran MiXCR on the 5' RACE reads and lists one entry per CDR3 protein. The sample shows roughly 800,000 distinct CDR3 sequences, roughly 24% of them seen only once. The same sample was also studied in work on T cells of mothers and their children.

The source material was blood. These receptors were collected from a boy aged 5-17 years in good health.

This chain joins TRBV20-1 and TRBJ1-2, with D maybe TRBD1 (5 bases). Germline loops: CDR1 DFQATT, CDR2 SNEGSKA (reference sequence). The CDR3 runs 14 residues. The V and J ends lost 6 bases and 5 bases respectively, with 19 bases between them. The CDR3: CSALVFQGGYGYTF. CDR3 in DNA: TGCAGTGCCCTGGTATTTCAGGGAGGGTATGGCTACACCTTC.

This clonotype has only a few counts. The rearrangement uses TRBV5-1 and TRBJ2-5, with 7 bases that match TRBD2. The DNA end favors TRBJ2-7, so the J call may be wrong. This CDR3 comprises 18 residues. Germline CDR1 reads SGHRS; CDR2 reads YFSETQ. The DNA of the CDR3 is TGCGCCAGCAGAGGAGGCAACAGCGGCGGGGGATACCCGTACGAGCAGTACTTC. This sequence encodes CASRGGNSGGGYPYEQYF.

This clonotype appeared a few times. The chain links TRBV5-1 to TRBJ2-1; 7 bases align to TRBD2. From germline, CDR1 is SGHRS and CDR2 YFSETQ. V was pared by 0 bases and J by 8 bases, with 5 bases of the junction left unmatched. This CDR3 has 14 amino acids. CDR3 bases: TGCGCCAGCAGCTTGGGACTAGCCTCCGATGAGCAGTTCTTC. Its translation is CASSLGLASDEQFF. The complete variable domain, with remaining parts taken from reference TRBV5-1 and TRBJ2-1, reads KAGVTQTPRYLIKTRGQQVTLSCSPISGHRSVSWYQQTPGQGLQFLFEYFSETQRNKGNFPGRFSGRQFSNSRSEMNVSTLELGDSALYLCASSLGLASDEQFFGPGTRLTVL.

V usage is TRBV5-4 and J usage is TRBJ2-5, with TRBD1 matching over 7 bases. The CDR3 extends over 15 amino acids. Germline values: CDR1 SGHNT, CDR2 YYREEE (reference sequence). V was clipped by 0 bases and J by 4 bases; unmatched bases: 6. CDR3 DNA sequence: TGTGCCAGCAGCTTGGGTCAACGGACAGGAGAGACCCAGTACTTC. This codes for CASSLGQRTGETQYF.

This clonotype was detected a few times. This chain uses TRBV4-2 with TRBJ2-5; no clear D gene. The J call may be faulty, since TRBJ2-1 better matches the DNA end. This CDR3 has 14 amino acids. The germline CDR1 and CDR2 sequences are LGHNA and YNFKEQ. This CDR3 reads CASSQDLRLREQFF. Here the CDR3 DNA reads TGTGCCAGCAGCCAAGATCTTCGACTGCGAGAGCAGTTCTTC.

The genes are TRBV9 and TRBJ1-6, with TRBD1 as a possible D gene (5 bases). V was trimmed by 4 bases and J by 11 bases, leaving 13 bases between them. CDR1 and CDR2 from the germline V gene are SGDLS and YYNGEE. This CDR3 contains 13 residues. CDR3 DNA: TGTGCCAGCAGCTCCTCAGGGAGTCCACCCCTCCACTTT. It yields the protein CASSSSGSPPLHF.

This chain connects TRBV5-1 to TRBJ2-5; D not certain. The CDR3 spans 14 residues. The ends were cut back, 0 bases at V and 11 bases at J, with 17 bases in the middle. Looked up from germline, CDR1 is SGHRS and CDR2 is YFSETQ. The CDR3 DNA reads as TGCGCCAGCAGCTTGGCGCCAGTCTACAATGAGCAGTACTTC. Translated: CASSLAPVYNEQYF.

Here the CDR3 reads CASSPEPRSFPLHF. The CDR3 DNA reads TGTGCCAGCAGTCCAGAGCCTAGGTCGTTTCCCCTCCACTTT. V usage is TRBV2 and J usage is TRBJ1-6, with no clear D. Deletions cut 5 bases from V and 13 bases from J, with 18 bases between. The V gene's germline CDR1 is SNHLY and CDR2 FYNNEI. The CDR3 totals 14 residues.

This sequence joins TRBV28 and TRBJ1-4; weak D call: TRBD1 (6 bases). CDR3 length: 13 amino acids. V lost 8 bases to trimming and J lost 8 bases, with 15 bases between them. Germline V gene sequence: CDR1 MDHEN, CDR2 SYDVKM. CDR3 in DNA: TGTGCCAGCCAGCAGGGGCTAGGGGAAAAACTGTTTTTT. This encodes CASQQGLGEKLFF.

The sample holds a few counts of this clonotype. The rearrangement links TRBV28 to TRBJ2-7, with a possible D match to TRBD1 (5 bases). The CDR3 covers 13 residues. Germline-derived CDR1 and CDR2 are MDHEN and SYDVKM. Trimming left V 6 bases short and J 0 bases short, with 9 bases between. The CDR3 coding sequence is TGTGCCAGCAGGTTCGACAGCTCCTACGAGCAGTACTTC. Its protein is CASRFDSSYEQYF.

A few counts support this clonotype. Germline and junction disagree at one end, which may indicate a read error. The CDR3 protein is CSVEAGEQHF. Here the CDR3 DNA reads TGCAGCGTTGAAGCTGGCGAGCAGCACTTC. The chain combines TRBV29-1 with TRBJ2-7; no clear D. This CDR3 spans 10 amino acids. Germline CDR1 SQVTM, CDR2 ANQGSEA.

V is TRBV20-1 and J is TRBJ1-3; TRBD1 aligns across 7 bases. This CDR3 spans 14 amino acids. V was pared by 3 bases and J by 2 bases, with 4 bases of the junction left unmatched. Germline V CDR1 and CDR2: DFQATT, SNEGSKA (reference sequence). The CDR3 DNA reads TGCAGTGCTAGGGAGACAGGGCCTGGAAACACCATATATTTT. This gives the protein CSARETGPGNTIYF.

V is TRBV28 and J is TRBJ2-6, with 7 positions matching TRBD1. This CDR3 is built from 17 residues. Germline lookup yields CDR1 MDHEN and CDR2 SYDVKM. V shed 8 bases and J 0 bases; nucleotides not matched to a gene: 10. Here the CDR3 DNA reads TGTGCCAGCCAGACGAGGGGGCCGTACTCTGGGGCCAACGTCCTGACTTTC. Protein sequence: CASQTRGPYSGANVLTF.

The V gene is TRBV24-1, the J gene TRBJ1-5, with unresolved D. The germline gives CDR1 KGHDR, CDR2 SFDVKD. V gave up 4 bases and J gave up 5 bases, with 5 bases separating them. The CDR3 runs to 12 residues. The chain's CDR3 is CATSEGDQPQHF. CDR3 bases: TGTGCCACCAGTGAGGGTGATCAGCCCCAGCATTTT.

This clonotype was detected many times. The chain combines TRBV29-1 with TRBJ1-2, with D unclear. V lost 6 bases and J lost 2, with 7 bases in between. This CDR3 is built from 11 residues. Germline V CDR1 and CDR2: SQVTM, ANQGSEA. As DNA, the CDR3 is TGCAGCGTGTATGAGAACTATGGCTACACCTTC. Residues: CSVYENYGYTF.

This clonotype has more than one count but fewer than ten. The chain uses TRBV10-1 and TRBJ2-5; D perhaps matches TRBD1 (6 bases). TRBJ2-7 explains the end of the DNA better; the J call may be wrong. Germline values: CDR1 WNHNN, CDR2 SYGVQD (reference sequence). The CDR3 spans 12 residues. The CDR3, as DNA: TGCGCCAGCAGTCGGGACATCCACGAGCAGTACTTC. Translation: CASSRDIHEQYF.

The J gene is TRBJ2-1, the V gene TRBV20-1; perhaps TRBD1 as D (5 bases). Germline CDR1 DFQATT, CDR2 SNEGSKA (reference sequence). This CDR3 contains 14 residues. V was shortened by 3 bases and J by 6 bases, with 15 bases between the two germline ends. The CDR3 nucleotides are TGCAGTGCTAGCCCCAGGGAAGGCCTCAATGAGCAGTTCTTC. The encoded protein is CSASPREGLNEQFF.

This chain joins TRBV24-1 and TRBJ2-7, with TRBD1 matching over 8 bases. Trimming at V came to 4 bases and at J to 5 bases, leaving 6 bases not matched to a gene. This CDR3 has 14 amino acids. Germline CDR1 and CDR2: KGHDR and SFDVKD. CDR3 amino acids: CATSDRGTGDEQYF. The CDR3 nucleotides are TGTGCCACCAGTGACCGCGGGACAGGTGACGAGCAGTACTTC.

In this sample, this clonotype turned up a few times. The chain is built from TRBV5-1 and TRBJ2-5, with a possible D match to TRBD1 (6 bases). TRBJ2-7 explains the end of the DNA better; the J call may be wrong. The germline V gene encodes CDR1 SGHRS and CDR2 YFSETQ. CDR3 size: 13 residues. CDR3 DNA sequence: TGCGCCAGCAGGGTACAACAGGGCCACGAGCAGTACTTC. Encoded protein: CASRVQQGHEQYF.

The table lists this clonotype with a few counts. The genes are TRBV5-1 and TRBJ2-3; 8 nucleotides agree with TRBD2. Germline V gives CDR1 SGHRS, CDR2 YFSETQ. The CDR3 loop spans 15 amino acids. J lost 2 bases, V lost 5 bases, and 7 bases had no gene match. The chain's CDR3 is CASRVSGADTDTQYF. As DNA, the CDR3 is TGCGCCAGCAGGGTTAGCGGGGCGGACACAGATACGCAGTATTTT. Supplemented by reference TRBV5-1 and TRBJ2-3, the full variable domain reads KAGVTQTPRYLIKTRGQQVTLSCSPISGHRSVSWYQQTPGQGLQFLFEYFSETQRNKGNFPGRFSGRQFSNSRSEMNVSTLELGDSALYLCASRVSGADTDTQYFGPGTRLTVL.

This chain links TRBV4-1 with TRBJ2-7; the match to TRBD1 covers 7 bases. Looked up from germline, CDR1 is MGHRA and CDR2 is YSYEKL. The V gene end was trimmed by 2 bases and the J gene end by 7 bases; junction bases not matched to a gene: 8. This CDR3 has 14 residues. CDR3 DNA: TGCGCCAGCAGCCAAACCGGGACAGCGGAGGAGCAGTACTTC. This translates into CASSQTGTAEEQYF.

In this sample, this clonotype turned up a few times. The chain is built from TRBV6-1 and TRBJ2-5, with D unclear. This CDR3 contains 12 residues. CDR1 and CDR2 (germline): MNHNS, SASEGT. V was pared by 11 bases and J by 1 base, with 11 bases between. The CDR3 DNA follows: TGTGCCGCCGGCTCGTCCCAAGAGACCCAGTACTTC. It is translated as CAAGSSQETQYF.

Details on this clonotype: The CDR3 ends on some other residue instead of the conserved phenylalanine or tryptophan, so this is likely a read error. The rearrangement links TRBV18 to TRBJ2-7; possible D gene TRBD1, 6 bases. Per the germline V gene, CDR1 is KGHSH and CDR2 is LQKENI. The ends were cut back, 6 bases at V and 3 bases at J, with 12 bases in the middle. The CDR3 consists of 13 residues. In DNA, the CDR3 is TGTGCCAGCTCCCAACAGGGATTCTACGAGCAGTACCTC. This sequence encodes CASSQQGFYEQYL.

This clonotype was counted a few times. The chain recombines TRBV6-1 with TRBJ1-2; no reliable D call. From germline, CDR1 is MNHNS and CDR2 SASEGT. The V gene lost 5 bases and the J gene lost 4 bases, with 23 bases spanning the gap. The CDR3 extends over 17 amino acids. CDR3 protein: CASSIRTGSSLPYGYTF. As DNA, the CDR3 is TGTGCCAGCAGTATCCGGACGGGCAGCTCTCTTCCCTATGGCTACACCTTC.